The next 23 T cell receptor beta chains were all read from a single sample in a study of blood T cell repertoires in COVID-19. Measured with immunoSEQ multiplex PCR; TCRdb has only the in-frame clones, and not every one. Among 150,000 to 180,000 clones, about 79% were seen once, and the ten largest hold nearly 10%. The sequenced sample was peripheral blood. Receptors were obtained from a woman in her 50s with acute or convalescent COVID-19.

This clone was counted only a few times. The genes are TRBV27 and TRBJ2-7; perhaps TRBD1 as D (6 bases). The CDR3 has 16 residues. The V end lost 6 bases, the J end lost 1 base, and 19 bases lay between the germline ends. Germline assignment: CDR1 MNHEY and CDR2 SMNVEV (reference sequence). CDR3 sequence (DNA): TGTGCCAGCAGCTCCAGGATGGGGGCCTCGTCCTACGAGCAGTACTTC. It is translated as CASSSRMGASSYEQYF.

The rearrangement uses TRBV2 and TRBJ2-5, with D possibly being TRBD2 (6 bases). V was shortened by 5 bases and J by 0 bases, with 16 bases between the two germline ends. The CDR3 consists of 16 residues. Germline V gives CDR1 SNHLY, CDR2 FYNNEI. CDR3 coding DNA: TGTGCCAGCAGTTGGACTAACCCCGTAAACCAAGAGACCCAGTACTTC. Amino acids: CASSWTNPVNQETQYF.

The rearrangement uses TRBV7-2 and TRBJ2-1; TRBD2 matches 9 bases. The CDR3 is 15 residues long. The junction had 3 bases not matched to a gene; V was cut back by 5 bases and J by 1 base. Germline V gene data show CDR1 as SGHTA and CDR2 as FQGNSA. The CDR3 nucleotides are TGTGCCAGCAGCGTGACTAGCGGTTCCTACAATGAGCAGTTCTTC. Translating it yields CASSVTSGSYNEQFF.

The chain links TRBV9 to TRBJ2-7, with 11 bases matching TRBD1. With V trimmed by 3 bases and J by 4 bases, 6 bases remained unmatched. The CDR3 is 15 residues long. Germline-derived CDR1 and CDR2 are SGDLS and YYNGEE. The chain's CDR3 is CASSASGTGGYEQYF. The CDR3 DNA reads TGTGCCAGCAGCGCCTCCGGGACAGGGGGATACGAGCAGTACTTC.

The rearrangement uses TRBV6-5 and TRBJ1-3, with unresolved D. CDR1 is MNHEY, CDR2 SVGAGI, per germline. Trimming took 5 bases from V and 4 from J, leaving 15 bases between them. CDR3 size: 15 residues. The CDR3 DNA reads as TGTGCCAGCAGTCGGTCGGGGTTAAGCGGAAACACCATATATTTT. Translated, it gives CASSRSGLSGNTIYF.

A single count supports this clone. The gene calls are TRBV28 and TRBJ2-7; 11 nucleotides line up with TRBD2. Germline V gene sequence: CDR1 MDHEN, CDR2 SYDVKM. After removal of 6 bases from V and 5 bases from J, the junction contained 9 bases not matched to a gene. The CDR3 length is 15 residues. CDR3 residues: CASSGLAGTHNEQYF. DNA of the CDR3: TGTGCCAGCAGCGGACTAGCGGGCACCCATAACGAGCAGTACTTC.

This rearrangement joins TRBV25-1 to TRBJ2-2; 11 bases are shared with TRBD2. Germline V gives CDR1 MGHDK, CDR2 SYGVNS. With 5 bases clipped from V and 0 bases from J, the junction kept 2 bases outside the gene matches. The CDR3 runs 16 residues. The CDR3, as DNA: TGTGCCAGCAGTCGGGGACTAGCGGCGAACACCGGGGAGCTGTTTTTT. Translated: CASSRGLAANTGELFF.

The rearrangement links TRBV11-2 to TRBJ2-2; a weak D match, TRBD1 (6 bases). Germline V CDR1 and CDR2: SGHAT, FQNNGV. Trimming removed 4 bases from V and 8 bases from J, with 11 bases in between. This CDR3 has 13 amino acids. The CDR3 region is CASSSQGGGELFF. CDR3 coding DNA: TGTGCCAGCAGCTCACAGGGCGGTGGGGAGCTGTTTTTT.

The chain is built from TRBV5-5 and TRBJ2-6; TRBD1 is a possible D gene (6 bases). CDR1 and CDR2 from the germline V gene are SGHKS and YYEKEE (reference sequence). The CDR3 sequence is 15 residues long. Trimming left V 1 base short and J 5 bases short, with 10 bases between. The DNA for the CDR3 is TGTGCCAGCAGCTTGCTGACAGGCTGGGCCAACGTCCTGACTTTC. This encodes CASSLLTGWANVLTF.

The rearrangement uses TRBV11-2 and TRBJ2-7; D unresolved. V dropped 6 bases and J dropped 0 bases, with 12 bases sitting between them. Germline V CDR1 and CDR2: SGHAT, FQNNGV. This CDR3 has 14 amino acids. The CDR3 here is CASRRLSTSYEQYF. The CDR3 DNA follows: TGTGCCAGCAGGAGGCTATCTACCTCCTACGAGCAGTACTTC. Supplemented by reference TRBV11-2 and TRBJ2-7, the full variable domain reads EAGVAQSPRYKIIEKRQSVAFWCNPISGHATLYWYQQILGQGPKLLIQFQNNGVVDDSQLPKDRFSAERLKGVDSTLKIQPAKLEDSAVYLCASRRLSTSYEQYFGPGTRLTVT.

This clone was detected a few times. The gene calls are TRBV7-2 and TRBJ1-2; 9 nucleotides agree with TRBD1. The ends lost 3 bases at V and 6 bases at J; junction bases unmatched: 11. Per germline, CDR1 SGHTA and CDR2 FQGNSA. The CDR3 covers 16 residues. The CDR3 region is CASSFRTPDRGNGYTF. The CDR3 DNA reads TGTGCCAGCAGCTTCCGCACCCCAGACAGGGGGAATGGCTACACCTTC.

The rearrangement uses TRBV19 and TRBJ2-1; 13 bases map to TRBD2. The CDR3 length is 16 residues. Unmatched junction bases numbered 10, after V lost 5 bases and J lost 9 bases. Germline assignment: CDR1 LNHDA and CDR2 SQIVND (reference sequence). CDR3 nucleotides: TGTGCCAGTAGTCACTCCGGGACTAGCGGGATGAGTGAGCAGTTCTTC. Translating it yields CASSHSGTSGMSEQFF.

The V and J genes are TRBV2 and TRBJ2-7, with D hard to call. The germline CDR1 and CDR2 sequences are SNHLY and FYNNEI. The CDR3 is 10 residues long. Deletions cut 7 bases from V and 4 bases from J, with 5 bases between. CDR3 region: CASTEYEQYF. DNA of the CDR3: TGTGCCAGCACCGAGTACGAGCAGTACTTC.

The V call is TRBV5-4, the J call TRBJ2-2; TRBD1 matches 10 bases. Germline lookup yields CDR1 SGHNT and CDR2 YYREEE (reference sequence). The V segment lost 2 bases and the J segment 6 bases; nucleotides outside the gene matches: 7. The CDR3 spans 16 residues. The DNA of the CDR3 is TGTGCCAGCAGCTTCCCGGGACAGGGGTTCGCCGGGGAGCTGTTTTTT. Residues: CASSFPGQGFAGELFF.

This clone was observed a handful of times. The rearrangement links TRBV5-5 to TRBJ1-4, with D perhaps TRBD1 (5 bases). This CDR3 has 15 amino acids. The germline CDR1 and CDR2 sequences are SGHKS and YYEKEE (reference sequence). Trimming shortened V by 3 bases and J by 3 bases, and 12 bases separated the two germline ends. This chain's CDR3 is CASSSTGDPNEKLFF. CDR3 nucleotide sequence: TGTGCCAGCAGCTCCACGGGGGACCCTAATGAAAAACTGTTTTTT.

This chain links TRBV7-9 with TRBJ2-1, with TRBD2 matching over 14 bases. The CDR3 length is 16 residues. The germline gives CDR1 SEHNR, CDR2 FQNEAQ (reference sequence). The V and J ends lost 5 bases and 8 bases, in that order; junction bases with no gene match: 8. The CDR3 DNA reads as TGTGCCAGCAGCCCCGGGACTAGCGGGAGTGGCTATGAGCAGTTCTTC. Translated, it gives CASSPGTSGSGYEQFF.

This clone was detected a few times. This chain joins TRBV6-5 and TRBJ2-2; D unresolved. This CDR3 is built from 13 residues. V was clipped by 6 bases and J by 5 bases, with 10 bases between them. Germline assignment: CDR1 MNHEY and CDR2 SVGAGI. CDR3 sequence (DNA): TGTGCCAGCAGCGCCGGGTCTACCGGGGAGCTGTTTTTT. Translating gives CASSAGSTGELFF.

The rearrangement links TRBV28 to TRBJ2-7; TRBD2 agrees at 9 bases. The CDR3 extends over 14 amino acids. Germline assignment: CDR1 MDHEN and CDR2 SYDVKM. V gave up 5 bases and J gave up 5 bases; unmatched junction bases: 7. Here the CDR3 reads CASSVAGEWDEQYF. The CDR3 DNA reads as TGTGCCAGCAGTGTAGCGGGAGAATGGGACGAGCAGTACTTC.

The chain has TRBV6-5 and TRBJ2-1; D is undetermined. Trimming removed 6 bases from V and 2 bases from J, with 8 bases in between. The germline gives CDR1 MNHEY, CDR2 SVGAGI. CDR3 length: 13 amino acids. CDR3 DNA sequence: TGTGCCAGCAGCCATGGGCCCTACAATGAGCAGTTCTTC. Protein sequence: CASSHGPYNEQFF.

The chain joins TRBV27 to TRBJ1-4; 8 positions agree with TRBD1. Losses at the gene ends were 2 bases for V and 12 bases for J; bases not matched to a gene: 14. The CDR3 consists of 16 residues. Germline values: CDR1 MNHEY, CDR2 SMNVEV (reference sequence). The CDR3: CASSLDRGRATVQLFF. The CDR3 DNA sequence: TGTGCCAGCAGTTTAGACAGGGGAAGGGCCACAGTCCAACTGTTTTTT.

The chain joins TRBV3-1 (or the pseudogene TRBV3-2) to TRBJ2-5, with D tentatively TRBD1 (6 bases). V lost 4 bases to trimming and J lost 1 base, with 10 bases between them. This CDR3 is 14 amino acids long. Germline CDR1 is LGHDT and CDR2 is YNNKEL (reference sequence). The CDR3 DNA follows: TGTGCCAGCAGCCCAGGGGTCATCCAAGAGACCCAGTACTTC. This encodes CASSPGVIQETQYF.

This chain uses TRBV14 with TRBJ2-5; weak D call: TRBD1 (6 bases). Germline V gene data show CDR1 as SGHDN and CDR2 as FVKESK. V gave up 2 bases and J gave up 5 bases, with 15 bases separating them. The CDR3 spans 15 residues. The CDR3 DNA follows: TGTGCCAGCAGCCAACCTCAGGGGATGTGGGAGACCCAGTACTTC. Encoded protein: CASSQPQGMWETQYF.

The chain links TRBV2 to TRBJ1-2; 8 bases align to TRBD1. CDR1 is SNHLY and CDR2 is FYNNEI in the germline V gene. Losses at the gene ends were 7 bases for V and 4 bases for J; bases not matched to a gene: 11. The CDR3 is made up of 15 amino acids. In DNA, the CDR3 is TGTGCCAGCACCAGCGGACAGGGCCTTTCCTATGGCTACACCTTC. It is translated as CASTSGQGLSYGYTF.